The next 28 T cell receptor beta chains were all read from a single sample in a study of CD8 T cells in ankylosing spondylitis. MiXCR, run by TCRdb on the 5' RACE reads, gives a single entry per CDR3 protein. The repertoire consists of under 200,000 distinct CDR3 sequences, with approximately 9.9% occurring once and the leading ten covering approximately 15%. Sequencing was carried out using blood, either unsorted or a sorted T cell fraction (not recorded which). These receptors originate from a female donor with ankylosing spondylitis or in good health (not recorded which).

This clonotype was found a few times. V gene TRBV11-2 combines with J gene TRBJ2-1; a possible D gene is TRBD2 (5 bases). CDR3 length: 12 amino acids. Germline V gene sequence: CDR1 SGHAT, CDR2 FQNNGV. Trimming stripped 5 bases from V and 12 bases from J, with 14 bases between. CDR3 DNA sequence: TGTGCCAGCAGCCCTACGGGGAGTGGGCAGTTCTTC. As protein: CASSPTGSGQFF.

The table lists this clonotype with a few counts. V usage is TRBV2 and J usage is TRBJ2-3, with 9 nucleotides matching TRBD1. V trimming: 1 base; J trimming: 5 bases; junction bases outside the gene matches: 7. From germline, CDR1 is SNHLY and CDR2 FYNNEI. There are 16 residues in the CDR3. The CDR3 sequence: CASSEGGQGVEDTQYF. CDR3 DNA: TGTGCCAGCAGTGAAGGGGGACAGGGAGTCGAAGATACGCAGTATTTT.

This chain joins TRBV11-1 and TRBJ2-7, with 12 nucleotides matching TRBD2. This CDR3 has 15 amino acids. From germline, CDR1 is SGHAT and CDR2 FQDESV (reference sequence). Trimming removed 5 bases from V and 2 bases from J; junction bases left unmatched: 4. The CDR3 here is CASSPLAGGTYEQYF. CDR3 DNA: TGTGCCAGCAGCCCACTAGCGGGAGGTACCTACGAGCAGTACTTC.

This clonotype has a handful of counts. The CDR3 reads CASSRGQGGNNEQFF. The CDR3 DNA follows: TGTGCCAGCAGCCGGGGGCAGGGGGGGAATAATGAGCAGTTCTTC. V and J are TRBV5-6 and TRBJ2-1; D could derive from TRBD1 or TRBD2 (7 bases each). The V end lost 4 bases, the J end lost 7 bases, and 18 bases lay between the germline ends. The CDR3 loop spans 15 amino acids. Germline assignment: CDR1 SGHDT and CDR2 YYEEEE.

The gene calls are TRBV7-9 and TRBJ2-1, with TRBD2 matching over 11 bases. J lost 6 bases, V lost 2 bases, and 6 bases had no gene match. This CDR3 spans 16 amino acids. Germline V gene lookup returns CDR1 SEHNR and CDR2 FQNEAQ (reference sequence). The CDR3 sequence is CASSLLAGGQGNEQFF. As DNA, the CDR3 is TGTGCCAGCAGCTTACTAGCGGGAGGACAGGGCAATGAGCAGTTCTTC.

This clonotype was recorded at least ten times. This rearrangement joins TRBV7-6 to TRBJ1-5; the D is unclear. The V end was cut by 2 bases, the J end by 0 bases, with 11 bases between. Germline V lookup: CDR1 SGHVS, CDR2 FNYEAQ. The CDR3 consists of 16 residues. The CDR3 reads CASSLLSGYSNQPQHF. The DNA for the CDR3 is TGTGCCAGCAGCTTATTATCAGGCTATAGCAATCAGCCCCAGCATTTT.

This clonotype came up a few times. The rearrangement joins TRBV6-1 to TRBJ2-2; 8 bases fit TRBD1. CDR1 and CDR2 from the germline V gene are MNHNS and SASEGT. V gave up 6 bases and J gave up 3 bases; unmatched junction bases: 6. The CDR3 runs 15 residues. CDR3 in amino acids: CASSPDRGDTGELFF. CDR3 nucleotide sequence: TGTGCCAGCAGCCCAGACAGGGGTGACACCGGGGAGCTGTTTTTT.

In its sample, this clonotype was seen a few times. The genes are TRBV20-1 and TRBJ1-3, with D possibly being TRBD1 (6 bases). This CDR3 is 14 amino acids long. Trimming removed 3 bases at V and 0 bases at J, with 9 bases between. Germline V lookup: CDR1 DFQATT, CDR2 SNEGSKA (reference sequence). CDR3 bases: TGCAGTGCTAGGGACAGAAACTCTGGAAACACCATATATTTT. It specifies CSARDRNSGNTIYF.

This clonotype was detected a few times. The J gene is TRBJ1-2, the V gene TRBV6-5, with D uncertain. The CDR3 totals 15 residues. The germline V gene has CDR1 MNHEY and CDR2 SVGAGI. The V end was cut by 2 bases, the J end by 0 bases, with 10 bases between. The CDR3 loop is CASSYEAEPNYGYTF. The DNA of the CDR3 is TGTGCCAGCAGTTACGAGGCGGAGCCTAACTATGGCTACACCTTC.

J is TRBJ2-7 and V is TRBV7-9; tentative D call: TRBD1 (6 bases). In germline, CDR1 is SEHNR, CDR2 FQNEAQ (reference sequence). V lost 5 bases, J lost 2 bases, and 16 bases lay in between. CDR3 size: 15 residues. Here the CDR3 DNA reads TGTGCCAGCAGCCCCTCGGACAGTATACCCTACGAGCAGTACTTC. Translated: CASSPSDSIPYEQYF. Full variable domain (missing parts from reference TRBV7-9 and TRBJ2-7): DTGVSQNPRHKITKRGQNVTFRCDPISEHNRLYWYRQTLGQGPEFLTYFQNEAQLEKSRLLSDRFSAERPKGSFSTLEIQRTEQGDSAMYLCASSPSDSIPYEQYFGPGTRLTVT.

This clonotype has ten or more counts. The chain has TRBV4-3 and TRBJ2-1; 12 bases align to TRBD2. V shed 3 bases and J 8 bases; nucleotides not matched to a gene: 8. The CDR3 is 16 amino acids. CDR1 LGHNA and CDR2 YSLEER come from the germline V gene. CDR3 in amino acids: CASSQWTSGIMHEQFF. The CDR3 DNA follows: TGCGCCAGCAGCCAGTGGACTAGCGGGATCATGCATGAGCAGTTCTTC.

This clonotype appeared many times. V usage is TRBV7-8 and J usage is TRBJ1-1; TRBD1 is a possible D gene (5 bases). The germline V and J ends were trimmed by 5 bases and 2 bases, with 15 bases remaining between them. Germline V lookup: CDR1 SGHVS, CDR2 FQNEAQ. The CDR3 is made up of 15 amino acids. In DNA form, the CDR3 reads TGTGCCAGCAGCGCTCGGGACGAAGTAAACACTGAAGCTTTCTTT. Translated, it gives CASSARDEVNTEAFF. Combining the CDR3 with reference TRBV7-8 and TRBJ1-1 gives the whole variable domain GAGVSQSPRYKVAKRGQDVALRCDPISGHVSLFWYQQALGQGPEFLTYFQNEAQLDKSGLPSDRFFAERPEGSVSTLKIQRTQQEDSAVYLCASSARDEVNTEAFFGQGTRLTVV.

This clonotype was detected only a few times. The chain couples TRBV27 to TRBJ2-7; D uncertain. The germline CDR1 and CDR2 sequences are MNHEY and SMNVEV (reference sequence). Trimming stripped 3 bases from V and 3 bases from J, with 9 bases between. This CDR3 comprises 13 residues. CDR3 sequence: CASSLGHFYEQYF. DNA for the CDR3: TGTGCCAGCAGTTTGGGCCACTTCTACGAGCAGTACTTC.

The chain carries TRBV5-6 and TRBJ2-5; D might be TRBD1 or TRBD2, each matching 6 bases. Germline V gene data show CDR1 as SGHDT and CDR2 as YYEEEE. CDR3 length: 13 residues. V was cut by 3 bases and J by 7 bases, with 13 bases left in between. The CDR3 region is CASSWGASPTQYF. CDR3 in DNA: TGTGCCAGCAGCTGGGGGGCCTCCCCGACCCAGTACTTC.

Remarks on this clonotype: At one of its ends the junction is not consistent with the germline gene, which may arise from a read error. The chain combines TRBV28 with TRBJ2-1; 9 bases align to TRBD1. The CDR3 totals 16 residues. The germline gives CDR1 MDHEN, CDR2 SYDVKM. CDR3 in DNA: TGTGCCAGCAGTTTACCGGGACAGGGTAACCCCAATGGGCAGTTCTTC. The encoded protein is CASSLPGQGNPNGQFF.

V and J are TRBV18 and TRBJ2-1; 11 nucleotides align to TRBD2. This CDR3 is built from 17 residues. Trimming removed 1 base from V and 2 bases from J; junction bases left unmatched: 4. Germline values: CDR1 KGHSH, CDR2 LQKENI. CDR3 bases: TGTGCCAGCTCACCACTTGAGACTAGCGGGGCCTACAATGAGCAGTTCTTC. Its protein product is CASSPLETSGAYNEQFF.

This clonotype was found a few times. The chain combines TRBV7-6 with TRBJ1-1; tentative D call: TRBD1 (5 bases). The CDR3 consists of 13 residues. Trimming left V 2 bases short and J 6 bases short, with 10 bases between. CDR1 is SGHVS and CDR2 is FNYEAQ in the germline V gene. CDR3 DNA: TGTGCCAGCAGCTTAATGGGGCACGCTGAAGCTTTCTTT. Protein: CASSLMGHAEAFF.

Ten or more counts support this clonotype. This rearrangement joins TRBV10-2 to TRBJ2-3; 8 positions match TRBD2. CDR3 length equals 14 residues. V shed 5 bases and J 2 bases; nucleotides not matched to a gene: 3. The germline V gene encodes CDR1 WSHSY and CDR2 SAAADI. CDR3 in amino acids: CASSIAGLTDTQYF. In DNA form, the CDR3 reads TGCGCCAGCAGTATAGCGGGGCTCACAGATACGCAGTATTTT.

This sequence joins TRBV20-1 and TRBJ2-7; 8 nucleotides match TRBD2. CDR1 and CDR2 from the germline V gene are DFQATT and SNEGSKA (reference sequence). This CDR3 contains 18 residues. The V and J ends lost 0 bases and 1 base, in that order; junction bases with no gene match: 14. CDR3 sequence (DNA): TGCAGTGCTAGAGATGGTGGAATAGCGGGACTCTATTCCTACGAGCAGTACTTC. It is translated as CSARDGGIAGLYSYEQYF.

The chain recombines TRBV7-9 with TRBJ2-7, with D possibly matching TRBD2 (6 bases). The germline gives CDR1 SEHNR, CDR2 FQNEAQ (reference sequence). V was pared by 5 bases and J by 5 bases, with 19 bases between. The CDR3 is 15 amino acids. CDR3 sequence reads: CASSLTRGSADEQYF. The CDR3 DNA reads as TGTGCCAGCAGCCTGACTCGGGGGAGCGCGGACGAGCAGTACTTC.

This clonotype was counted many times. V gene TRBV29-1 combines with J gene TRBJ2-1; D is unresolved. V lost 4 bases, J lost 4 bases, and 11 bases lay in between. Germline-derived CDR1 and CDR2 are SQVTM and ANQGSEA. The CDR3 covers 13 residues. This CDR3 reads CSVVSKEYNEQFF. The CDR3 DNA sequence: TGCAGCGTTGTTTCCAAGGAGTACAATGAGCAGTTCTTC.

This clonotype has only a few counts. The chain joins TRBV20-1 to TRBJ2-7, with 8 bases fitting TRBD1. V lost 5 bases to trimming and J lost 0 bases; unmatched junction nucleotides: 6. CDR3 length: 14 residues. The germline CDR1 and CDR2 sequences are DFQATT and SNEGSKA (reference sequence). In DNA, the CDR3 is TGCAGTGCTCTAGACAGGGGAGCCTCCTACGAGCAGTACTTC. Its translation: CSALDRGASYEQYF.

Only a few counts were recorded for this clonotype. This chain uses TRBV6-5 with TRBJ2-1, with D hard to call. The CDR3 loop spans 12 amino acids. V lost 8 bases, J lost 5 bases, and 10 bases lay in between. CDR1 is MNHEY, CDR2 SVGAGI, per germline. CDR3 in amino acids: CASGPTNNEQFF. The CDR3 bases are TGTGCCAGCGGTCCTACAAACAATGAGCAGTTCTTC.

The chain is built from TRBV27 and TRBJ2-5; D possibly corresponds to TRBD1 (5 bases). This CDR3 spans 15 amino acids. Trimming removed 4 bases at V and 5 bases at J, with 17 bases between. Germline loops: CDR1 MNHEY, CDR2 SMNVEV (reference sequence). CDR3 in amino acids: CASSSIGVAGETQYF. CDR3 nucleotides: TGTGCCAGCAGTTCAATAGGGGTCGCTGGGGAGACCCAGTACTTC.

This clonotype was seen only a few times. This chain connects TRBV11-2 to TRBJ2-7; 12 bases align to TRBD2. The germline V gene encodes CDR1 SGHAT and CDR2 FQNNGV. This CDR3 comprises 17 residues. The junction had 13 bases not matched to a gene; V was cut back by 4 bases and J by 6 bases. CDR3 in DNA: TGTGCCAGCAGCTCCCTAGCGGGAGGGCCCCGGGGTCGCGAGCAGTACTTC. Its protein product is CASSSLAGGPRGREQYF. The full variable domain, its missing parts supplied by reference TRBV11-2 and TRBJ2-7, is EAGVAQSPRYKIIEKRQSVAFWCNPISGHATLYWYQQILGQGPKLLIQFQNNGVVDDSQLPKDRFSAERLKGVDSTLKIQPAKLEDSAVYLCASSSLAGGPRGREQYFGPGTRLTVT.

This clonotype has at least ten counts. The CDR3 sequence is CASSHLSGRNTEAFF. In DNA, the CDR3 is TGCGCCAGCAGCCATTTATCAGGGAGAAACACTGAAGCTTTCTTT. V usage is TRBV4-3 and J usage is TRBJ1-1; perhaps TRBD1 as D (5 bases). The CDR3 is 15 residues long. V was trimmed by 3 bases and J by 2 bases, leaving 13 bases between them. The germline gives CDR1 LGHNA, CDR2 YSLEER.

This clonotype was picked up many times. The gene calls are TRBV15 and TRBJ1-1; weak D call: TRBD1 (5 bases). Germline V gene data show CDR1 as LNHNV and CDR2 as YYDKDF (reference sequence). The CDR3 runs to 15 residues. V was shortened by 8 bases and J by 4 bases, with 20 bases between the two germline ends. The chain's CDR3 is CATGNILDRGTEAFF. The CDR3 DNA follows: TGTGCCACCGGGAATATTCTCGACAGAGGCACTGAAGCTTTCTTT.

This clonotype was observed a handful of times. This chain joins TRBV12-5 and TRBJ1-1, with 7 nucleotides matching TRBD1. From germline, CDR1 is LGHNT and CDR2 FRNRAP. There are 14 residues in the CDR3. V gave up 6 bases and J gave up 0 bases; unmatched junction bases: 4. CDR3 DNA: TGTGCTAGTGGCCGACAGGGCTTGAACACTGAAGCTTTCTTT. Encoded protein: CASGRQGLNTEAFF.